One and the same sample provided the 9 T cell receptor beta chains below, sequenced in a study of blood T cell repertoires in COVID-19. Measured with immunoSEQ multiplex PCR; TCRdb has only the in-frame clones, and not every one. The table has about 82,000 clones, about 78% seen once. Sequencing input: peripheral blood. All receptors come from a man in his sixties with COVID-19, enrolled during active disease.

This chain uses TRBV19 with TRBJ1-4, with 7 bases aligning to TRBD1. CDR1 LNHDA and CDR2 SQIVND come from the germline V gene (reference sequence). V lost 6 bases, J lost 1 base, and 8 bases stayed unmatched. The CDR3 has 16 amino acids. The CDR3 sequence: CASRPAGGRTNEKLFF. The CDR3 nucleotides read TGTGCCAGTAGGCCGGCAGGGGGACGAACTAATGAAAAACTGTTTTTT.

The V and J genes are TRBV5-1 and TRBJ2-7, with TRBD2 matching 11 bases. V lost 1 base to trimming and J lost 6 bases; unmatched junction nucleotides: 6. Looked up from germline, CDR1 is SGHRS and CDR2 is YFSETQ. The CDR3 is 15 residues long. The CDR3 loop reads CASSLTSGSTGEQYF. The CDR3 nucleotides read TGCGCCAGCAGCTTGACTAGCGGGAGTACAGGCGAGCAGTACTTC.

This chain uses TRBV9 with TRBJ2-1, with 7 positions matching TRBD1. Germline V gene sequence: CDR1 SGDLS, CDR2 YYNGEE. The CDR3 totals 15 residues. Unmatched junction bases numbered 8, after V lost 2 bases and J lost 6 bases. The CDR3 DNA follows: TGTGCCAGCAGCGTCGGCAGGGGGTTCTCCAATGAGCAGTTCTTC. Amino acids: CASSVGRGFSNEQFF.

The chain uses TRBV27 and TRBJ2-3, with TRBD2 matching 11 bases. The CDR3 runs to 15 residues. J was trimmed by 5 bases and V by 2 bases; bases with no gene match: 3. CDR1 and CDR2 (germline): MNHEY, SMNVEV (reference sequence). CDR3 in amino acids: CASSLVLAGEDTQYF. The DNA of the CDR3 is TGTGCCAGCAGTTTAGTACTAGCGGGGGAAGATACGCAGTATTTT.

The chain uses TRBV4-2 and TRBJ1-1; D possibly corresponds to TRBD1 (5 bases). Germline assignment: CDR1 LGHNA and CDR2 YNFKEQ. The CDR3 has 13 residues. Trimming shortened V by 1 base and J by 10 bases, and 13 bases separated the two germline ends. CDR3 loop: CASSQVTPQGAFF. The CDR3 region has the DNA TGTGCCAGCAGCCAAGTGACCCCTCAGGGAGCTTTCTTT.

The chain links TRBV2 to TRBJ1-5, with TRBD1 matching over 7 bases. V gave up 2 bases and J gave up 1 base; unmatched junction bases: 2. The CDR3 covers 15 residues. Germline CDR1 and CDR2: SNHLY and FYNNEI. CDR3 residues: CASSERGRSNQPQHF. DNA for the CDR3: TGTGCCAGCAGTGAAAGGGGGCGAAGCAATCAGCCCCAGCATTTT.

The chain couples TRBV5-6 to TRBJ1-2; no reliable D call. CDR3 length: 14 residues. V lost 6 bases and J 1 base, leaving 13 bases between the germline ends. Germline CDR1 is SGHDT and CDR2 is YYEEEE. CDR3: CASTREPSNYGYTF. The CDR3, as DNA: TGTGCCAGCACCCGGGAGCCTAGTAACTATGGCTACACCTTC.

The chain carries TRBV2 and TRBJ1-4; D uncertain. Per germline, CDR1 SNHLY and CDR2 FYNNEI. The germline V and J ends were trimmed by 8 bases and 11 bases, with 9 bases remaining between them. The CDR3 length is 10 residues. The CDR3 DNA reads TGTGCCAGCGAGGCGTATAAACTGTTTTTT. Translation: CASEAYKLFF.

This clone occurred a few times. The V gene is TRBV5-8, the J gene TRBJ2-1; no clear D gene. Germline CDR1 SGHTS, CDR2 YDEGEE. The V gene lost 1 base and the J gene lost 8 bases, with 7 bases spanning the gap. The CDR3 spans 12 residues. The CDR3 DNA is TGTGCCAGCAGCTTGTACTTCGATGAGCAGTTCTTC. As protein: CASSLYFDEQFF. The entire variable domain, with the rest obtained from reference TRBV5-8 and TRBJ2-1, is as follows: EAGVTQSPTHLIKTRGQQATLRCSPISGHTSVYWYQQALGLGLQFLLWYDEGEERNRGNFPPRFSGRQFPNYSSELNVNALELEDSALYLCASSLYFDEQFFGPGTRLTVL.